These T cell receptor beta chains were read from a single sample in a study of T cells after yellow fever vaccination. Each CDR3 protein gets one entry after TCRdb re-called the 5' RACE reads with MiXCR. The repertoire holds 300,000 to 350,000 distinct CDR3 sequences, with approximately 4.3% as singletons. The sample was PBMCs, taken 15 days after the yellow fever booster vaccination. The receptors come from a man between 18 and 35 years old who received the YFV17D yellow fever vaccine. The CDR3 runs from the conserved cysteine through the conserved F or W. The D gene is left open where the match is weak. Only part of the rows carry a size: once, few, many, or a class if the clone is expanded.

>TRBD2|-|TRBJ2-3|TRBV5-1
TGCGCCAGCAGCTTGACCTTTAGCGGGGGGGCCTCGGATACGCAGTATTTT
CASSLTFSGGASDTQYF
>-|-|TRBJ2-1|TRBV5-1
TGCGCCAGCAGCTTGGGAGACCCCCATGAGCAGTTCTTC
CASSLGDPHEQFF
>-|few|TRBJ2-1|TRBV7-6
TGTGCCAGCAGCTTGATGGACTCCCAATACAATGAGCAGTTCTTC
CASSLMDSQYNEQFF
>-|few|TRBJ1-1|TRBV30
TGTGCCTGGAGTCTTCAGGGTTTAGGCACTGAAGCTTTCTTT
CAWSLQGLGTEAFF
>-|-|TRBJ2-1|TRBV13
TGTGCCAGCAGCTTAGGACAGTTCTCCTACAATGAGCAGTTCTTC
CASSLGQFSYNEQFF
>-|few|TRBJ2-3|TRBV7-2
TGTGCCAGCAGCTTAATGGGCTACAGCACAGATACGCAGTATTTT
CASSLMGYSTDTQYF
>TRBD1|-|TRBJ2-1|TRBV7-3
TGTGCCAGCAGCGTCACAGGGGAATCGTACAATGAGCAGTTCTTC
CASSVTGESYNEQFF
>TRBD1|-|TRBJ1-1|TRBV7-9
TGTGCCAGCAGCCCACCGGGACAGGGGGGGGGAACTGAAGCTTTCTTT
CASSPPGQGGGTEAFF
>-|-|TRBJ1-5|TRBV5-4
TGTGCCAGCAGCTCAGTTGAGAGCAGGGAGCAGCCCCAGCATTTT
CASSSVESREQPQHF
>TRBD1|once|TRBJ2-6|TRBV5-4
TGTGCCAGCAGCCTAACAGGGGTCGGGGCCAACGTCCTGACTTTC
CASSLTGVGANVLTF
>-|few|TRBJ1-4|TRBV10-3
TGTGCCATCAGTGATGGCGGCAGGGCGAAGGAAAAACTGTTTTTT
CAISDGGRAKEKLFF
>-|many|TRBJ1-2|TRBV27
TGTGCCAGCAGGGGGACGGCAGGGGTGGTTTATGGCTACACCTTC
CASRGTAGVVYGYTF
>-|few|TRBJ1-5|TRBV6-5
TGTGCCAGCAGTTACTCGAGAGGGAATCAGCCCCAGCATTTT
CASSYSRGNQPQHF
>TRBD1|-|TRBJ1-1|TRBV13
TGTGCCAGCAGCTACCATGGGTCGGACAGGGCGGTGACTGAAGCTTTCTTT
CASSYHGSDRAVTEAFF
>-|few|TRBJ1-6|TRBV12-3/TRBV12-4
TGTGCCAGCAGCTTAAATCCTGACAAATCGCTCGCCCTCCACTTT
CASSLNPDKSLALHF
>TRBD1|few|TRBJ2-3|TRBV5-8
TGTGCCAGCAGCCGGACAGGAAATACGCAGTATTTT
CASSRTGNTQYF
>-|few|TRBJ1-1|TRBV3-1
TGTGCCAGCAGCCAAGACGGGGGGCGGAGGACTGAAGCTTTCTTT
CASSQDGGRRTEAFF
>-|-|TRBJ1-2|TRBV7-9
TGTGCCAGCGCCACGGAGGAGGGAGATGGCTACACCTTC
CASATEEGDGYTF
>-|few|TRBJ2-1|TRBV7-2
TGTGCCAGCAGCTCCGGGCAGACTTCCTACAATGAGCAGTTCTTC
CASSSGQTSYNEQFF
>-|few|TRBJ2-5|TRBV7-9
TGTGCCACCCAAGAGACCCAGTACTTC
CATQETQYF
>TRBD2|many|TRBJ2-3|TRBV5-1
TGCGCCAGCAGCTTGGGGACTAGCGGGTTTACAGATACGCAGTATTTT
CASSLGTSGFTDTQYF
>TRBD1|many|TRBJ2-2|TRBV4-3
TGCGCCAGCAGCCAAGATTCGGCAGGGGGCACCGGGGAGCTGTTTTTT
CASSQDSAGGTGELFF
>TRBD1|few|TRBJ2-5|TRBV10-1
TGCGCCAGCCGACCTCCGGGACAGGGGAAGGAGACCCAGTACTTC
CASRPPGQGKETQYF
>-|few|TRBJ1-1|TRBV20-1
TGCAGTGTCAGGGGTCGGGGGGCAGAAGCTTTCTTT
CSVRGRGAEAFF